These 27 T cell receptor beta chains came from one sample sequenced in a study of CD8+ T cells in alopecia areata (dated by TCRdb to about 2018). Library construction relied on the immunoSEQ multiplex PCR assay. RNA was extracted from all samples and reverse transcribed into cDNA, which served as template for TCR sequencing. In TCRdb, the immuneACCESS table is reduced to in-frame sequences with V and J assigned. These tables do not hold every clone; where another copy was compared, an unresolved V gene accounts for under half, and the others remain unexplained. This sample lists about 180,000 clones; almost 65% were detected once. Jointly, the top ten make up over 1.5% of the sample. The time point label on this specimen signifies: baseline before oral tofacitinib. Sequences were derived from CD4+ T cells sorted from blood, sampled at week 0. Every receptor here comes from a human donor with alopecia areata.

The chain employs TRBV29-1 and TRBJ2-4, with a tentative D call TRBD1 (5 bases). This CDR3 is 11 amino acids long. The germline CDR1 and CDR2 sequences are SQVTM and ANQGSEA. V was shortened by 4 bases and J by 7 bases, with 8 bases between the two germline ends. The CDR3 loop is CSVGQFNIQYF. DNA of the CDR3: TGCAGCGTTGGACAGTTTAACATTCAGTACTTC.

This clone has a handful of counts. J is TRBJ2-3 and V is TRBV7-3; D gene uncertain. CDR3 length: 15 residues. Per the germline V gene, CDR1 is SGHTA and CDR2 is FQGTGA. Trimming stripped 2 bases from V and 3 bases from J, with 12 bases between. The CDR3 loop is CASSLGPEKTDTQYF. As DNA, the CDR3 is TGTGCCAGCAGCTTAGGGCCAGAAAAAACAGATACGCAGTATTTT.

This clone has a handful of counts. The V call is TRBV10-3, the J call TRBJ2-2, with D maybe TRBD2 (6 bases). The CDR3 contains 15 residues. Trimming removed 6 bases from V and 0 bases from J, with 11 bases in between. Germline V CDR1 and CDR2: ENHRY, SYGVKD. DNA of the CDR3: TGTGCCATCAGGGTGGGCGGGACGAACACCGGGGAGCTGTTTTTT. This gives the protein CAIRVGGTNTGELFF.

The table lists this clone with a few counts. This rearrangement joins TRBV10-3 to TRBJ1-2, with a weak D call TRBD1 (5 bases). CDR1 and CDR2 (germline): ENHRY, SYGVKD. V lost 7 bases, J lost 0 bases, and 12 bases lay in between. The CDR3 covers 14 residues. DNA of the CDR3: TGTGCCATCAACTCCGGGACTTCTAACTATGGCTACACCTTC. This codes for CAINSGTSNYGYTF.

The rearrangement joins TRBV15 to TRBJ1-2; D is unresolved. The V gene's germline CDR1 is LNHNV and CDR2 YYDKDF (reference sequence). CDR3 length: 15 residues. V lost 3 bases and J 0 bases, leaving 11 bases between the germline ends. CDR3 amino acids: CATSRDAGSNYGYTF. DNA of the CDR3: TGTGCCACCAGCAGGGACGCCGGGTCTAACTATGGCTACACCTTC. Filled out from reference TRBV15 and TRBJ1-2, the complete variable domain reads DAMVIQNPRYQVTQFGKPVTLSCSQTLNHNVMYWYQQKSSQAPKLLFHYYDKDFNNEADTPDNFQSRRPNTSFCFLDIRSPGLGDTAMYLCATSRDAGSNYGYTFGSGTRLTVV.

V gene TRBV19 combines with J gene TRBJ1-2; possibly TRBD1 for D (5 bases). This CDR3 comprises 15 residues. In germline, CDR1 is LNHDA, CDR2 SQIVND (reference sequence). V gave up 1 base and J gave up 2 bases, with 11 bases separating them. The CDR3, as DNA: TGTGCCAGTAGTATAGCCGCCAGGGAAAACTATGGCTACACCTTC. Protein sequence: CASSIAARENYGYTF.

The chain carries TRBV10-3 and TRBJ1-2, with 8 bases fitting TRBD1. The CDR3 length is 14 residues. Germline CDR1 and CDR2: ENHRY and SYGVKD. V gave up 5 bases and J gave up 8 bases; unmatched junction bases: 10. The CDR3: CAISSGTGTWGYTF. The CDR3 bases are TGTGCCATCAGTTCCGGGACAGGCACCTGGGGCTACACCTTC.

This clone has just a few counts. The chain recombines TRBV2 with TRBJ2-3, with 9 bases lining up with TRBD2. The ends lost 6 bases at V and 3 bases at J; junction bases unmatched: 7. This CDR3 is built from 15 residues. Germline CDR1 SNHLY, CDR2 FYNNEI. CDR3 sequence (DNA): TGTGCCAGCAGACCCACTAGCGGGCGTACAGATACGCAGTATTTT. Its translation is CASRPTSGRTDTQYF.

The chain couples TRBV2 to TRBJ2-7; D is unresolved. This CDR3 has 14 residues. V lost 1 base to trimming and J lost 0 bases, with 7 bases between them. Looked up from germline, CDR1 is SNHLY and CDR2 is FYNNEI. CDR3 nucleotide sequence: TGTGCCAGCAGTGAAGAAGGGCCCTCCTACGAGCAGTACTTC. Its translation: CASSEEGPSYEQYF.

This clone was detected only once. V gene TRBV29-1 combines with J gene TRBJ1-1, with D hard to call. Germline-derived CDR1 and CDR2 are SQVTM and ANQGSEA. This CDR3 is 13 amino acids long. Trimming removed 4 bases from V and 0 bases from J, with 9 bases in between. The CDR3 coding sequence is TGCAGCGTTGTAAGGGTTCTGAACACTGAAGCTTTCTTT. It encodes CSVVRVLNTEAFF.

This rearrangement joins TRBV29-1 to TRBJ1-2, with no clear D. This CDR3 has 10 amino acids. V was cut by 4 bases and J by 7 bases, with 7 bases left in between. Per germline, CDR1 SQVTM and CDR2 ANQGSEA. The CDR3 DNA follows: TGCAGCGTTGGGGCCGCTGGCTACACCTTC. This codes for CSVGAAGYTF.

The chain uses TRBV6-5 and TRBJ2-5, with a weak D call TRBD1 (5 bases). Trimming took off 6 bases at V and 5 bases at J, with 19 bases between the two ends. The germline CDR1 and CDR2 sequences are MNHEY and SVGAGI. CDR3 length: 15 residues. CDR3 amino acids: CASRPFRGDLETQYF. DNA for the CDR3: TGTGCCAGCAGACCCTTTAGGGGTGACTTGGAGACCCAGTACTTC.

Written as DNA, the CDR3 is TGTGCCAGCAGCGTAGCGACGGGGCTAGCGGGGACGAGTCCTAGCACAGATACGCAGTATTTT. Its translation: CASSVATGLAGTSPSTDTQYF. The chain combines TRBV9 with TRBJ2-3; 9 positions agree with TRBD2. This CDR3 has 21 residues. CDR1 and CDR2 (germline): SGDLS, YYNGEE. The V segment lost 0 bases and the J segment 0 bases; nucleotides outside the gene matches: 17.

This clone was counted at least ten times. Other DNA sequences in this specimen translate into the identical CDR3. V usage is TRBV29-1 and J usage is TRBJ2-3, with D unclear. Trimming took off 4 bases at V and 5 bases at J, with 10 bases between the two ends. CDR3 length: 12 residues. Germline lookup yields CDR1 SQVTM and CDR2 ANQGSEA. The CDR3 loop reads CSVARLGDTQYF. CDR3 in DNA: TGCAGCGTTGCCAGGTTGGGAGATACGCAGTATTTT.

The chain uses TRBV30 and TRBJ1-5; D call uncertain. With 5 bases removed from V and 7 bases from J, the gap between germline ends came to 12 bases. Germline assignment: CDR1 GTSNPN and CDR2 SVGIG (reference sequence). The CDR3 is 12 amino acids. For the CDR3, the DNA is TGTGCCTGGTCCAAGGACGCCCAGCCCCAGCATTTT. It translates to CAWSKDAQPQHF.

V gene TRBV6-5 combines with J gene TRBJ1-2; the D gene is possibly TRBD1 (5 bases). With 11 bases removed from V and 3 bases from J, the gap between germline ends came to 13 bases. The CDR3 is made up of 12 amino acids. The germline V gene encodes CDR1 MNHEY and CDR2 SVGAGI. This CDR3 reads CAGYMGDYGYTF. The CDR3 coding sequence is TGTGCCGGTTATATGGGGGACTATGGCTACACCTTC.

The V and J genes are TRBV5-1 and TRBJ1-2; 7 bases fit TRBD1. V gave up 3 bases and J gave up 4 bases; unmatched junction bases: 6. CDR1 is SGHRS and CDR2 is YFSETQ in the germline V gene. This CDR3 is 14 amino acids long. The CDR3 spells CASSWGTEGYGYTF. The CDR3 region has the DNA TGCGCCAGCAGCTGGGGGACAGAAGGCTATGGCTACACCTTC.

This clone appeared many times. This CDR3 is CATEVPSNYGYTF. Written as DNA, the CDR3 is TGTGCCACCGAAGTCCCCTCTAACTATGGCTACACCTTC. The V and J genes are TRBV7-9 and TRBJ1-2; D call uncertain. Germline V gene data show CDR1 as SEHNR and CDR2 as FQNEAQ (reference sequence). V shed 10 bases and J shed 0 bases, with 12 bases lying between them. The CDR3 extends over 13 amino acids. The whole variable domain, remainder taken from reference TRBV7-9 and TRBJ1-2, is DTGVSQNPRHKITKRGQNVTFRCDPISEHNRLYWYRQTLGQGPEFLTYFQNEAQLEKSRLLSDRFSAERPKGSFSTLEIQRTEQGDSAMYLCATEVPSNYGYTFGSGTRLTVV.

CDR3 loop: CASSHSSNWETQYF. The CDR3 DNA is TGTGCCAGCTCACACAGCTCGAATTGGGAAACGCAGTATTTT. The V and J genes are TRBV6-1 and TRBJ2-3; D is uncertain. V was pared by 8 bases and J by 9 bases, with 21 bases between. CDR1 MNHNS and CDR2 SASEGT come from the germline V gene. The CDR3 runs to 14 residues.

The chain uses TRBV2 and TRBJ2-7, with 10 bases that match TRBD2. J lost 6 bases, V lost 6 bases, and 8 bases had no gene match. Per the germline V gene, CDR1 is SNHLY and CDR2 is FYNNEI. The CDR3 has 14 residues. The CDR3 DNA reads as TGTGCCAGCAGAACAGCGGGGGGGCAAGGCGAGCAGTACTTC. Protein: CASRTAGGQGEQYF.

V gene TRBV29-1 combines with J gene TRBJ1-5; D is possibly TRBD1 (6 bases). V was clipped by 7 bases and J by 0 bases, with 10 bases between them. This CDR3 is built from 13 residues. Germline CDR1 reads SQVTM; CDR2 reads ANQGSEA. The CDR3 DNA reads as TGCAGCGGACAGGAGAATAGCAATCAGCCCCAGCATTTT. This gives the protein CSGQENSNQPQHF.

This rearrangement joins TRBV30 to TRBJ1-2; D is unresolved. The CDR3 runs 14 residues. Trimming took 2 bases from V and 2 from J, leaving 12 bases between them. Germline V CDR1 and CDR2: GTSNPN, SVGIG (reference sequence). In nucleotides, the CDR3 is TGTGCCTGGAGTTTGGGCCTCAAAAACTATGGCTACACCTTC. It yields the protein CAWSLGLKNYGYTF.

V and J are TRBV30 and TRBJ1-2; 7 positions agree with TRBD1. In germline, CDR1 is GTSNPN, CDR2 SVGIG (reference sequence). The CDR3 runs to 13 residues. V was pared by 4 bases and J by 4 bases, with 6 bases of the junction left unmatched. CDR3 DNA sequence: TGTGCCTGGAAACAGGGGACCGGCTATGGCTACACCTTC. Amino acids: CAWKQGTGYGYTF.

V and J are TRBV20-1 and TRBJ1-1; weak D call: TRBD1 (6 bases). Trimming shortened V by 5 bases and J by 10 bases, and 11 bases separated the two germline ends. Germline V gene lookup returns CDR1 DFQATT and CDR2 SNEGSKA (reference sequence). The CDR3 runs 10 residues. In DNA form, the CDR3 reads TGCAGTGCTCGACAGGTGGGAGCTTTCTTT. Residues: CSARQVGAFF.

The CDR3 loop is CASSLGATARSGELFF. The CDR3 DNA sequence: TGCGCCAGCAGCTTGGGGGCAACGGCTAGGAGCGGGGAGCTGTTTTTT. V gene TRBV5-1 combines with J gene TRBJ2-2; D ambiguous. The CDR3 spans 16 residues. Germline V gene lookup returns CDR1 SGHRS and CDR2 YFSETQ. V lost 0 bases to trimming and J lost 7 bases, with 16 bases between them. Combining the CDR3 with reference TRBV5-1 and TRBJ2-2 gives the whole variable domain KAGVTQTPRYLIKTRGQQVTLSCSPISGHRSVSWYQQTPGQGLQFLFEYFSETQRNKGNFPGRFSGRQFSNSRSEMNVSTLELGDSALYLCASSLGATARSGELFFGEGSRLTVL.

CDR3 in DNA: TGCAGCGTTGAAGAACAAGAGACCCAGTACTTC. Its protein product is CSVEEQETQYF. V usage is TRBV29-1 and J usage is TRBJ2-5; D is uncertain. The CDR3 has 11 amino acids. V was shortened by 0 bases and J by 2 bases, with 1 base between the two germline ends. Germline CDR1 reads SQVTM; CDR2 reads ANQGSEA.

The V and J genes are TRBV6-5 and TRBJ1-1, with D unclear. Germline V lookup: CDR1 MNHEY, CDR2 SVGAGI. The CDR3 length is 11 residues. The V and J ends lost 9 bases and 1 base respectively, with 6 bases between them. The CDR3: CASQSNTEAFF. As DNA, the CDR3 is TGTGCCAGTCAGTCGAACACTGAAGCTTTCTTT.